These 14 T cell receptor beta chains share one sample of origin, sequenced in a study of blood T cell repertoires in COVID-19. The data were produced by immunoSEQ multiplex PCR, yet TCRdb's version contains in-frame clones alone and is incomplete. This sample has around 180,000 clones, with about 88% found just once. Sequences were obtained from peripheral blood. Source of these receptors: a woman in her twenties or thirties with active or convalescent COVID-19.

This clone has a single count. The CDR3 sequence: CASSIVVNSNQPQHF. The DNA of the CDR3 is TGTGCCAGTAGTATAGTCGTTAATAGCAATCAGCCCCAGCATTTT. V is TRBV19 and J is TRBJ1-5; no reliable D call. CDR1 is LNHDA, CDR2 SQIVND, per germline (reference sequence). This CDR3 region has 15 residues. V lost 1 base, J lost 0 bases, and 7 bases lay in between. Supplemented by reference TRBV19 and TRBJ1-5, the full variable domain reads DGGITQSPKYLFRKEGQNVTLSCEQNLNHDAMYWYRQDPGQGLRLIYYSQIVNDFQKGDIAEGYSVSREKKESFPLTVTSAQKNPTAFYLCASSIVVNSNQPQHFGDGTRLSIL.

The chain joins TRBV19 to TRBJ1-1; possibly TRBD1 for D (6 bases). The V gene's germline CDR1 is LNHDA and CDR2 SQIVND (reference sequence). V lost 7 bases and J 1 base, leaving 7 bases between the germline ends. The CDR3 is 12 residues long. As DNA, the CDR3 is TGTGCCAGTATGACAGGGAACACTGAAGCTTTCTTT. This sequence encodes CASMTGNTEAFF.

The rearrangement links TRBV10-3 to TRBJ2-5; 9 bases are a match to TRBD1. J gave up 3 bases and V 10 bases, and 9 bases lay outside the gene matches. This CDR3 comprises 14 residues. Germline assignment: CDR1 ENHRY and CDR2 SYGVKD. CDR3 protein: CATSRGQGEETQYF. In DNA form, the CDR3 reads TGTGCCACCTCGCGGGGACAGGGAGAAGAGACCCAGTACTTC.

The rearrangement uses TRBV5-1 and TRBJ2-1; D not resolved. Germline-derived CDR1 and CDR2 are SGHRS and YFSETQ. Trimming took 0 bases from V and 4 from J, leaving 11 bases between them. The CDR3 spans 15 residues. The CDR3 nucleotides read TGCGCCAGCAGCTTGGGTACACCAATGTACAATGAGCAGTTCTTC. It codes for CASSLGTPMYNEQFF. The whole variable domain, remainder taken from reference TRBV5-1 and TRBJ2-1, is KAGVTQTPRYLIKTRGQQVTLSCSPISGHRSVSWYQQTPGQGLQFLFEYFSETQRNKGNFPGRFSGRQFSNSRSEMNVSTLELGDSALYLCASSLGTPMYNEQFFGPGTRLTVL.

The chain combines TRBV19 with TRBJ2-5; D gene uncertain. This CDR3 spans 13 amino acids. Trimming removed 5 bases from V and 5 bases from J, with 12 bases in between. Germline loops: CDR1 LNHDA, CDR2 SQIVND (reference sequence). Here the CDR3 reads CASSLQSWETQYF. The CDR3 region has the DNA TGTGCCAGTAGTCTGCAGTCATGGGAGACCCAGTACTTC.

The V and J genes are TRBV14 and TRBJ1-1, with D possibly being TRBD1 (5 bases). CDR1 and CDR2 from the germline V gene are SGHDN and FVKESK. Trimming stripped 4 bases from V and 8 bases from J, with 17 bases between. This CDR3 has 14 residues. The CDR3 region has the DNA TGTGCCAGCAGCCGATTTCACGGGGGAGTGGAAGCTTTCTTT. Its protein is CASSRFHGGVEAFF.

This clone appeared once. The V gene is TRBV18, the J gene TRBJ2-5; 11 nucleotides agree with TRBD2. With V trimmed by 2 bases and J by 4 bases, 12 bases remained unmatched. CDR1 and CDR2 from the germline V gene are KGHSH and LQKENI. This CDR3 region has 18 residues. CDR3 protein: CASSPGRLAGFFGETQYF. In DNA form, the CDR3 reads TGTGCCAGCTCACCAGGGCGACTAGCGGGGTTTTTCGGAGAGACCCAGTACTTC.

The gene calls are TRBV5-1 and TRBJ1-1; 7 bases match TRBD1. This CDR3 comprises 15 residues. The V and J ends lost 4 bases and 0 bases, in that order; junction bases with no gene match: 6. From germline, CDR1 is SGHRS and CDR2 YFSETQ. The CDR3 DNA is TGCGCCAGCAGCGTCACCGGGACAGTGAACACTGAAGCTTTCTTT. It codes for CASSVTGTVNTEAFF.

The chain employs TRBV10-3 and TRBJ1-1; D is unresolved. Germline values: CDR1 ENHRY, CDR2 SYGVKD. CDR3 length: 14 amino acids. Trimming removed 4 bases at V and 0 bases at J, with 9 bases between. The CDR3 protein is CAISVRAMNTEAFF. CDR3 in DNA: TGTGCCATCAGTGTGAGGGCCATGAACACTGAAGCTTTCTTT.

This clone was detected only a few times. The chain couples TRBV9 to TRBJ1-2; D is undetermined. The CDR3 spans 14 residues. The V gene lost 0 bases and the J gene lost 7 bases, with 13 bases spanning the gap. The germline gives CDR1 SGDLS, CDR2 YYNGEE. CDR3 protein: CASSVEGGTGGYTF. The CDR3 nucleotides are TGTGCCAGCAGCGTAGAAGGTGGTACGGGTGGCTACACCTTC.

This clone showed up just a few times. The chain is built from TRBV19 and TRBJ1-1; maybe TRBD1 (5 bases). Trimming cost V 4 bases and J 0 bases, with 12 bases left between them. The germline V gene has CDR1 LNHDA and CDR2 SQIVND (reference sequence). The CDR3 covers 15 residues. The CDR3 reads CASSTRQTVNTEAFF. CDR3 nucleotides: TGTGCCAGTAGTACCCGACAGACAGTGAACACTGAAGCTTTCTTT. Full variable domain (rest looked up from reference TRBV19 and TRBJ1-1): DGGITQSPKYLFRKEGQNVTLSCEQNLNHDAMYWYRQDPGQGLRLIYYSQIVNDFQKGDIAEGYSVSREKKESFPLTVTSAQKNPTAFYLCASSTRQTVNTEAFFGQGTRLTVV.

J is TRBJ1-3 and V is TRBV6-5; 8 bases align to TRBD1. This CDR3 contains 13 residues. Germline CDR1 is MNHEY and CDR2 is SVGAGI. With V trimmed by 6 bases and J by 7 bases, 5 bases remained unmatched. The CDR3 reads CASSPGQVNTIYF. Here the CDR3 DNA reads TGTGCCAGCAGCCCGGGACAGGTGAACACCATATATTTT.

V and J are TRBV7-6 and TRBJ2-1, with 10 positions matching TRBD2. From germline, CDR1 is SGHVS and CDR2 FNYEAQ. V was pared by 5 bases and J by 3 bases, with 1 base of the junction left unmatched. The CDR3 has 14 amino acids. The CDR3 DNA sequence: TGTGCCAGCAGCGCTAGCGGGGGCTACAATGAGCAGTTCTTC. Protein: CASSASGGYNEQFF. Full variable domain (remainder filled in from reference TRBV7-6 and TRBJ2-1): GAGVSQSPRYKVTKRGQDVALRCDPISGHVSLYWYRQALGQGPEFLTYFNYEAQQDKSGLPNDRFSAERPEGSISTLTIQRTEQRDSAMYRCASSASGGYNEQFFGPGTRLTVL.

J is TRBJ1-4 and V is TRBV7-2; a possible D gene is TRBD1 (5 bases). The CDR3 contains 18 residues. V gave up 1 base and J gave up 6 bases, with 21 bases separating them. The germline V gene has CDR1 SGHTA and CDR2 FQGNSA. The CDR3 reads CASSLVLTENGFYEKLFF. The CDR3 DNA is TGTGCCAGCAGCTTAGTCTTGACAGAGAATGGTTTTTATGAAAAACTGTTTTTT.